This entry features one T cell receptor (beta chain) sequence. This specimen belongs to a study of post-analysis software for immune sequencing data. The library was made from cDNA and included unique molecular identifiers. TCRdb itself ran the PCR reads through MiXCR, one entry per CDR3 protein. This sample carries approximately 770,000 distinct CDR3 sequences, roughly 50% of them seen once, and the ten largest clones take roughly 4.4%. The specimen was blood. This sequence was found in a girl between 10 and 17 years old with multiple sclerosis.

The CDR3 sequence: CASTRAGGPRETQYF. The CDR3 DNA reads TGTGCCAGCACCCGAGCGGGAGGGCCGCGCGAGACCCAGTACTTC. This chain connects TRBV6-5 to TRBJ2-4; 10 positions agree with TRBD2. The end of the DNA aligns better with TRBJ2-5, so the J call may be wrong. CDR3 length: 15 residues. CDR1 and CDR2 (germline): MNHEY, SVGAGI.